These 17 T cell receptor beta chains originate from one sample sequenced in a study of cytomegalovirus exposure and HLA in healthy donors. PCR primers comprised 60 Vbeta and 13 Jbeta primers. The protocol was immunoSEQ multiplex PCR, while the TCRdb copy is restricted to in-frame clones and leaves out a portion. The sample contains around 100,000 clones, around 75% of which appear only once. Sequencing was performed on PBMCs. These receptors all stem from a woman in her 30s in good health and CMV-seronegative.

The genes are TRBV29-1 and TRBJ1-1; D is unresolved. This CDR3 spans 12 amino acids. Per the germline V gene, CDR1 is SQVTM and CDR2 is ANQGSEA. Deletions cut 7 bases from V and 2 bases from J, with 11 bases between. The CDR3 loop reads CSAGEPNTEAFF. CDR3 DNA: TGCAGCGCCGGAGAACCTAACACTGAAGCTTTCTTT.

CDR3 amino acids: CASSLGQGADGYTF. In DNA, the CDR3 is TGCGCCAGCAGCTTGGGACAGGGAGCGGATGGCTACACCTTC. This chain joins TRBV5-1 and TRBJ1-2; 7 positions agree with TRBD1. With V trimmed by 0 bases and J by 6 bases, 5 bases remained unmatched. The CDR3 has 14 residues. CDR1 SGHRS and CDR2 YFSETQ come from the germline V gene.

A single count supports this clone. This sequence joins TRBV5-1 and TRBJ2-7, with TRBD1 identical over 7 bases. The CDR3 length is 14 residues. Germline V gives CDR1 SGHRS, CDR2 YFSETQ. The trim removed 4 bases at V and 8 bases at J, leaving 12 bases unmatched. CDR3 coding DNA: TGCGCCAGCAGCCCTGGGACAGCACTACGGAAGCAGTACTTC. Translating gives CASSPGTALRKQYF.

The genes are TRBV5-6 and TRBJ1-5, with D maybe TRBD1 (6 bases). CDR1 is SGHDT, CDR2 YYEEEE, per germline. The CDR3 extends over 15 amino acids. V lost 5 bases and J 1 base, leaving 13 bases between the germline ends. The CDR3 reads CASSWGGLSNQPQHF. The CDR3 nucleotides are TGTGCCAGCAGTTGGGGGGGGCTAAGCAATCAGCCCCAGCATTTT. Supplemented by reference TRBV5-6 and TRBJ1-5, the full variable domain reads DAGVTQSPTHLIKTRGQQVTLRCSPKSGHDTVSWYQQALGQGPQFIFQYYEEEERQRGNFPDRFSGHQFPNYSSELNVNALLLGDSALYLCASSWGGLSNQPQHFGDGTRLSIL.

This clone was seen a few times. The chain joins TRBV5-4 to TRBJ2-2, with D possibly being TRBD1 (6 bases). The germline V gene has CDR1 SGHNT and CDR2 YYREEE (reference sequence). CDR3 length equals 16 residues. The V end was cut by 0 bases, the J end by 3 bases, with 12 bases between. The CDR3 sequence is CASSLEVAGDTGELFF. The CDR3, as DNA: TGTGCCAGCAGCTTGGAGGTGGCAGGGGACACCGGGGAGCTGTTTTTT.

This clone was observed a handful of times. The CDR3 DNA follows: TGTGCCAGCTCCCGAAGCGGCTTGAACACTGAAGCTTTCTTT. It is translated as CASSRSGLNTEAFF. The chain recombines TRBV7-2 with TRBJ1-1; D is uncertain. CDR3 length: 14 residues. Germline V gene lookup returns CDR1 SGHTA and CDR2 FQGNSA. Trimming left V 8 bases short and J 0 bases short, with 13 bases between.

The chain employs TRBV13 and TRBJ2-2, with D unresolved. Trimming stripped 1 base from V and 0 bases from J, with 9 bases between. The CDR3 runs 16 residues. Germline CDR1 reads PRHDT; CDR2 reads FYEKMQ (reference sequence). CDR3 region: CASSLDPGTNTGELFF. The CDR3 DNA reads TGTGCCAGCAGCTTAGACCCAGGCACGAACACCGGGGAGCTGTTTTTT.

The chain carries TRBV6-6 and TRBJ1-5; 7 bases agree with TRBD1. CDR3 length equals 13 residues. Germline V gives CDR1 MNHNY, CDR2 SVGAGI (reference sequence). V gave up 6 bases and J gave up 6 bases; unmatched junction bases: 5. CDR3 DNA: TGTGCCAGCAGCCGACAGGGCAGTCAGCCCCAGCATTTT. It translates to CASSRQGSQPQHF.

The V call is TRBV6-5, the J call TRBJ1-1; D unresolved. The CDR3 contains 15 residues. Deletions cut 6 bases from V and 1 base from J, with 15 bases between. Germline V CDR1 and CDR2: MNHEY, SVGAGI. The CDR3 nucleotides are TGTGCCAGCAGACCCACTACGACCGGGAACACTGAAGCTTTCTTT. It is translated as CASRPTTTGNTEAFF.

The rearrangement uses TRBV4-3 and TRBJ2-1, with 10 bases aligning to TRBD2. The CDR3 is 14 amino acids. The trim removed 4 bases at V and 7 bases at J, leaving 4 bases unmatched. The V gene's germline CDR1 is LGHNA and CDR2 YSLEER. CDR3 nucleotide sequence: TGCGCCAGCAGCCGTCAGCGGGGGGGGAATGAGCAGTTCTTC. Translating gives CASSRQRGGNEQFF.

J is TRBJ1-4 and V is TRBV5-4, with TRBD1 matching 10 bases. The junction had 6 bases not matched to a gene; V was cut back by 4 bases and J by 6 bases. Germline CDR1 reads SGHNT; CDR2 reads YYREEE (reference sequence). The CDR3 is 15 amino acids. The DNA for the CDR3 is TGTGCCAGCAGCCCTGACAGGGGGCGCGATGAAAAACTGTTTTTT. Encoded protein: CASSPDRGRDEKLFF.

CDR3 sequence reads: CASSSGLAGGHYEQYF. The CDR3 DNA follows: TGTGCCAGCAGCTCAGGACTAGCGGGGGGGCATTACGAGCAGTACTTC. V is TRBV7-9 and J is TRBJ2-7, with TRBD2 matching over 15 bases. Germline V gene data show CDR1 as SEHNR and CDR2 as FQNEAQ (reference sequence). Trimming cost V 4 bases and J 4 bases; bases outside gene matches: 5. The CDR3 totals 16 residues.

This clone turned up a few times. For the CDR3, the DNA is TGTGCCAGCAGTGACCTGACAGGACCCACTGAAGCTTTCTTT. It codes for CASSDLTGPTEAFF. This sequence joins TRBV6-1 and TRBJ1-1, with D maybe TRBD1 (6 bases). Germline V gene data show CDR1 as MNHNS and CDR2 as SASEGT. The V gene lost 3 bases and the J gene lost 4 bases, with 12 bases spanning the gap. The CDR3 length is 14 residues.

This clone was observed a few times. This chain joins TRBV5-6 and TRBJ2-6; D may be TRBD2 (5 bases). The V and J ends lost 4 bases and 0 bases respectively, with 11 bases between them. Germline V CDR1 and CDR2: SGHDT, YYEEEE. The CDR3 is 16 residues long. The CDR3 sequence: CASSRGSFSGANVLTF. The CDR3 DNA reads TGTGCCAGCAGCCGCGGGTCCTTCTCTGGGGCCAACGTCCTGACTTTC.

This clone was observed a few times. The chain employs TRBV25-1 and TRBJ2-7; D possibly corresponds to TRBD1 (6 bases). Trimming stripped 2 bases from V and 10 bases from J, with 15 bases between. Germline CDR1 and CDR2: MGHDK and SYGVNS. The CDR3 runs 13 residues. For the CDR3, the DNA is TGTGCCAGCAGTGAAGGGACACCTCCCGTCCAGTACTTC. Translation gives CASSEGTPPVQYF.

In its sample, this clone was seen a few times. This chain uses TRBV4-1 with TRBJ2-3, with D possibly TRBD2 on 6 matching bases. CDR3 length: 17 residues. Germline values: CDR1 MGHRA, CDR2 YSYEKL. V lost 0 bases and J 4 bases, leaving 17 bases between the germline ends. CDR3 amino acids: CASSQDGSGSGADTQYF. The CDR3 coding sequence is TGCGCCAGCAGCCAAGACGGGAGTGGGTCCGGAGCAGATACGCAGTATTTT.

This clone was seen a few times. The chain is built from TRBV6-5 and TRBJ1-5; D possibly corresponds to TRBD1 (6 bases). CDR1 is MNHEY and CDR2 is SVGAGI in the germline V gene. This CDR3 region has 14 residues. The V end was cut by 9 bases, the J end by 3 bases, with 15 bases between. CDR3 DNA: TGTGCCAGTTCCCGGACAGTGATCAATCAGCCCCAGCATTTT. Translating it yields CASSRTVINQPQHF.